The source of this T cell receptor beta chain is a study of T cell repertoires in cytomegalovirus infection. Study information: It was the public TCR beta signatures that indicated both CMV infection and matching HLA type.

V was clipped by 4 bases and J by 6 bases, with 16 bases between them. The CDR3 spans 14 residues. Germline-derived CDR1 and CDR2 are MNHEY and SVGAGI. Findings and caveats of the study: Clonotypes of TCR beta that were HLA-C-restricted and CMV-specific dominated the ex vivo response. Adding up the frequency of public TCR beta families identified people who carried CMV plus the relevant HLA.

This clonotype was seen a few times. What it binds is not known. TCRdb re-called the reads through MiXCR, storing one row per CDR3 protein. The table records some 250,000 distinct CDR3 sequences, around 9% of them present only once. The chain couples TRBV6-5 to TRBJ2-7, with D maybe TRBD1 (6 bases). The sequencing sample was made of PBMCs. The TCR sequence derives from a human donor in good health (CMV status not recorded). Some clones in this sample may be carry-over from other donors' samples. The CDR3, as DNA: TGTGCCAGCAGTTCTAGTAACAGGGTCTCCGAGCAGTACTTC. The encoded protein is CASSSSNRVSEQYF.